One sample yielded the 26 T cell receptor beta chains listed below, sequenced in a study of shared clonotypes between healthy human individuals. Sequencing used immunoSEQ multiplex PCR; TCRdb keeps in-frame clones, though not all of them. The profile shows some 2.1 million clones, just under 95% of them singletons. The naive CD8 fraction comprised CD45RO-negative cells positively selected for CCR7 and excluded terminally differentiated effector memory CD45RA+ cells. Sequencing input: naive CD8+ T cells sorted from blood. These receptors were obtained from a man younger than 35 in good health.

This clone was seen once. V is TRBV27 and J is TRBJ1-6; TRBD1 matches at 9 bases. V lost 6 bases to trimming and J lost 2 bases; unmatched junction nucleotides: 5. The CDR3 is 16 residues long. Germline CDR1 MNHEY, CDR2 SMNVEV (reference sequence). CDR3 in DNA: TGTGCCAGCAGGCGCGGACAGGGGACCTATAATTCACCCCTCCACTTT. It yields the protein CASRRGQGTYNSPLHF.

A note on this clone: Other nucleotide sequences from this sample produce the same CDR3. This chain connects TRBV9 to TRBJ2-7, with a possible D match to TRBD2 (6 bases). V was cut by 0 bases and J by 3 bases, with 10 bases left in between. There are 14 residues in the CDR3. The germline gives CDR1 SGDLS, CDR2 YYNGEE. This chain's CDR3 is CASSVGGGIYEQYF. CDR3 bases: TGTGCCAGCAGCGTAGGAGGAGGGATCTACGAGCAGTACTTC.

This rearrangement joins TRBV7-9 to TRBJ2-1; TRBD2 agrees at 11 bases. CDR3 length equals 18 residues. Germline V gene lookup returns CDR1 SEHNR and CDR2 FQNEAQ (reference sequence). J was trimmed by 4 bases and V by 1 base; bases with no gene match: 9. The chain's CDR3 is CASSLEALAGGPYNEQFF. The CDR3 nucleotides read TGTGCCAGCAGCTTAGAGGCTCTAGCGGGGGGACCTTACAATGAGCAGTTCTTC.

The chain employs TRBV29-1 and TRBJ2-3, with no clear D. Germline V lookup: CDR1 SQVTM, CDR2 ANQGSEA. V dropped 4 bases and J dropped 2 bases, with 16 bases sitting between them. This CDR3 has 15 residues. Here the CDR3 reads CSVGVETRITDTQYF. CDR3 in DNA: TGCAGCGTTGGGGTCGAAACGAGGATCACAGATACGCAGTATTTT.

The chain joins TRBV9 to TRBJ2-3; D gene uncertain. The CDR3 consists of 13 residues. The germline V and J ends were trimmed by 2 bases and 8 bases, with 12 bases remaining between them. Germline lookup yields CDR1 SGDLS and CDR2 YYNGEE. CDR3 sequence reads: CASSVSGSGTQYF. Here the CDR3 DNA reads TGTGCCAGCAGCGTGTCCGGATCGGGTACGCAGTATTTT.

The chain couples TRBV30 to TRBJ2-7; weak D call: TRBD2 (6 bases). Trimming took off 0 bases at V and 5 bases at J, with 14 bases between the two ends. Germline assignment: CDR1 GTSNPN and CDR2 SVGIG (reference sequence). The CDR3 covers 14 residues. CDR3 sequence reads: CAWSVVLPGDEQYF. The CDR3 region has the DNA TGTGCCTGGAGTGTTGTTCTCCCGGGGGACGAGCAGTACTTC.

The chain links TRBV5-6 to TRBJ1-2; D is ambiguous. CDR1 and CDR2 from the germline V gene are SGHDT and YYEEEE. This CDR3 has 15 residues. V lost 0 bases to trimming and J lost 4 bases, with 13 bases between them. In DNA form, the CDR3 reads TGTGCCAGCAGCTTGGCCTTGCAGGTACCCTATGGCTACACCTTC. It codes for CASSLALQVPYGYTF. The whole variable domain, filled in from reference TRBV5-6 and TRBJ1-2, reads DAGVTQSPTHLIKTRGQQVTLRCSPKSGHDTVSWYQQALGQGPQFIFQYYEEEERQRGNFPDRFSGHQFPNYSSELNVNALLLGDSALYLCASSLALQVPYGYTFGSGTRLTVV.

The CDR3 loop is CASSPRDSSDEQYF. CDR3 nucleotide sequence: TGTGCCAGCAGCCCACGGGACAGTTCTGACGAGCAGTACTTC. The chain carries TRBV25-1 and TRBJ2-7; TRBD1 matches at 7 bases. V shed 6 bases, J shed 5 bases, and the junction held 10 bases outside the gene matches. The length of the CDR3 is 14 residues. The V gene's germline CDR1 is MGHDK and CDR2 SYGVNS.

The chain has TRBV5-4 and TRBJ1-2, with TRBD1 matching over 7 bases. The J segment lost 4 bases and the V segment lost 0 bases, leaving 9 bases of the junction unmatched. Germline-derived CDR1 and CDR2 are SGHNT and YYREEE (reference sequence). The CDR3 contains 16 residues. CDR3 amino acids: CASSLGGERQGYGYTF. In DNA, the CDR3 is TGTGCCAGCAGCTTGGGGGGGGAGAGACAGGGCTATGGCTACACCTTC.

CDR3 sequence (DNA): TGCGCCAGCAGCCAAGCCCCGACAGGGATTGCCACAGATACGCAGTATTTT. It yields the protein CASSQAPTGIATDTQYF. The chain carries TRBV4-1 and TRBJ2-3, with 7 positions matching TRBD1. CDR1 and CDR2 (germline): MGHRA, YSYEKL. The CDR3 runs to 17 residues. The trim removed 1 base at V and 2 bases at J, leaving 9 bases unmatched.

The V gene is TRBV25-1, the J gene TRBJ2-1; 7 positions agree with TRBD2. V lost 3 bases to trimming and J lost 4 bases; unmatched junction nucleotides: 12. Germline V gives CDR1 MGHDK, CDR2 SYGVNS. The CDR3 is 17 residues long. CDR3 coding DNA: TGTGCCAGCAGTGAGGGGCCGATGACTAGCACTTACAATGAGCAGTTCTTC. Residues: CASSEGPMTSTYNEQFF.

V and J are TRBV4-1 and TRBJ2-3; TRBD2 agrees at 9 bases. The CDR3 runs to 16 residues. V dropped 5 bases and J dropped 5; count of bases not matched to a gene: 11. CDR1 MGHRA and CDR2 YSYEKL come from the germline V gene. In nucleotides, the CDR3 is TGCGCCAGCAGCGACCCTGTAGCGGGAGTGAGAGATACGCAGTATTTT. Translating it yields CASSDPVAGVRDTQYF.

Concerning this clone itself: Different DNA sequences within this sample yield the same CDR3. The chain uses TRBV2 and TRBJ2-3, with TRBD1 as a possible D gene (5 bases). Germline CDR1 and CDR2: SNHLY and FYNNEI. Trimming left V 1 base short and J 6 bases short, with 8 bases between. This CDR3 has 13 amino acids. The CDR3 is CASSEEGWDTQYF. The CDR3 nucleotides read TGTGCCAGCAGTGAAGAGGGGTGGGATACGCAGTATTTT. The full variable domain, rest sourced from reference TRBV2 and TRBJ2-3, is EPEVTQTPSHQVTQMGQEVILRCVPISNHLYFYWYRQILGQKVEFLVSFYNNEISEKSEIFDDQFSVERPDGSNFTLKIRSTKLEDSAMYFCASSEEGWDTQYFGPGTRLTVL.

This chain joins TRBV4-3 and TRBJ1-2; no clear D. The V end lost 0 bases, the J end lost 5 bases, and 13 bases lay between the germline ends. Looked up from germline, CDR1 is LGHNA and CDR2 is YSLEER. CDR3 length: 15 residues. CDR3 nucleotides: TGCGCCAGCAGCCAAGAACACTCCGGGTTTTATGGCTACACCTTC. This gives the protein CASSQEHSGFYGYTF.

The V call is TRBV6-1, the J call TRBJ2-7; 8 bases are a match to TRBD2. The CDR3 runs to 12 residues. CDR1 is MNHNS and CDR2 is SASEGT in the germline V gene. Losses at the gene ends were 8 bases for V and 4 bases for J; bases not matched to a gene: 4. The CDR3, as DNA: TGTGCCAGCGGAGCGGGGGCGTACGAGCAGTACTTC. Its translation is CASGAGAYEQYF.

This clone was detected once. The same CDR3 can be traced to other DNA sequences in this sample. The CDR3 DNA is TGTGCCAGCAGTTCCCCGGGACAGGGAAACTACGAGCAGTACTTC. It yields the protein CASSSPGQGNYEQYF. This chain links TRBV27 with TRBJ2-7; TRBD1 aligns across 9 bases. Germline V lookup: CDR1 MNHEY, CDR2 SMNVEV (reference sequence). Trimming removed 4 bases from V and 3 bases from J; junction bases left unmatched: 7. The CDR3 covers 15 residues.

V gene TRBV9 combines with J gene TRBJ2-7, with a possible D match to TRBD2 (5 bases). The CDR3 length is 13 residues. CDR1 is SGDLS, CDR2 YYNGEE, per germline. The ends were cut back, 3 bases at V and 8 bases at J, with 15 bases in the middle. CDR3 bases: TGTGCCAGCAGCGAGGGTGTCTCGGGGAAGCAGTACTTC. This translates into CASSEGVSGKQYF. Looking up the rest from reference TRBV9 and TRBJ2-7 gives the full variable domain: DSGVTQTPKHLITATGQRVTLRCSPRSGDLSVYWYQQSLDQGLQFLIQYYNGEERAKGNILERFSAQQFPDLHSELNLSSLELGDSALYFCASSEGVSGKQYFGPGTRLTVT.

This clone was observed once. The chain carries TRBV11-2 and TRBJ1-2; the D is unclear. Germline CDR1 is SGHAT and CDR2 is FQNNGV. The CDR3 spans 13 residues. The ends were cut back, 5 bases at V and 7 bases at J, with 14 bases in the middle. The CDR3 spells CASSLLTDSGYTF. The CDR3 DNA sequence: TGTGCCAGCAGCCTCCTTACGGACTCTGGCTACACCTTC. Full variable domain (missing parts from reference TRBV11-2 and TRBJ1-2): EAGVAQSPRYKIIEKRQSVAFWCNPISGHATLYWYQQILGQGPKLLIQFQNNGVVDDSQLPKDRFSAERLKGVDSTLKIQPAKLEDSAVYLCASSLLTDSGYTFGSGTRLTVV.

The chain employs TRBV2 and TRBJ1-4, with TRBD1 as a possible D gene (5 bases). The V end was cut by 8 bases, the J end by 12 bases, with 13 bases between. CDR3 length: 11 residues. CDR1 and CDR2 from the germline V gene are SNHLY and FYNNEI. The CDR3 DNA reads as TGTGCCAGCTGGGAGGGGAGGGAACTGTTTTTT. Its protein is CASWEGRELFF.

The chain combines TRBV5-4 with TRBJ2-7; D uncertain. The germline CDR1 and CDR2 sequences are SGHNT and YYREEE (reference sequence). Deletions cut 4 bases from V and 0 bases from J, with 8 bases between. The CDR3 is made up of 13 amino acids. CDR3 DNA sequence: TGTGCCAGCAGCCCCCAGAGCTCCTACGAGCAGTACTTC. It specifies CASSPQSSYEQYF.

CDR3 DNA sequence: TGTGCCAGCAGCTTAGTTCTAGCGGGAGGCACAGATACGCAGTATTTT. This gives the protein CASSLVLAGGTDTQYF. The chain recombines TRBV7-6 with TRBJ2-3, with 10 positions matching TRBD2. The CDR3 spans 16 residues. Germline loops: CDR1 SGHVS, CDR2 FNYEAQ. V was pared by 1 base and J by 1 base, with 2 bases of the junction left unmatched. Full variable domain (outside the CDR3, taken from reference TRBV7-6 and TRBJ2-3): GAGVSQSPRYKVTKRGQDVALRCDPISGHVSLYWYRQALGQGPEFLTYFNYEAQQDKSGLPNDRFSAERPEGSISTLTIQRTEQRDSAMYRCASSLVLAGGTDTQYFGPGTRLTVL.

The chain carries TRBV10-3 and TRBJ2-1; D is undetermined. The V gene's germline CDR1 is ENHRY and CDR2 SYGVKD. The CDR3 covers 14 residues. V was shortened by 6 bases and J by 2 bases, with 11 bases between the two germline ends. Here the CDR3 DNA reads TGTGCCATCAGAGAACAGCCCGCCTACAATGAGCAGTTCTTC. Translated: CAIREQPAYNEQFF.

This clone has only one observation. This sequence joins TRBV7-8 and TRBJ2-4, with a possible D match to TRBD1 (5 bases). This CDR3 region has 15 residues. With 5 bases removed from V and 5 bases from J, the gap between germline ends came to 16 bases. Germline lookup yields CDR1 SGHVS and CDR2 FQNEAQ. The CDR3 DNA reads TGTGCCAGCAGCCTGGGATACAGGTTGGAAAACATTCAGTACTTC. It specifies CASSLGYRLENIQYF.

With regard to this clone: The sample has other DNA sequences that encode this CDR3 too. The rearrangement uses TRBV28 and TRBJ1-5; 10 bases map to TRBD1. V shed 5 bases and J 4 bases; nucleotides not matched to a gene: 2. This CDR3 has 14 residues. Germline V lookup: CDR1 MDHEN, CDR2 SYDVKM. The chain's CDR3 is CASSLDRGNQPQHF. CDR3 DNA: TGTGCCAGCAGTCTGGACAGGGGGAATCAGCCCCAGCATTTT.

The chain carries TRBV4-1 and TRBJ2-7; maybe TRBD2 (7 bases). This CDR3 contains 15 residues. Germline V lookup: CDR1 MGHRA, CDR2 YSYEKL. V lost 4 bases and J 2 bases, leaving 15 bases between the germline ends. The CDR3 loop is CASSPKEGGPYEQYF. CDR3 sequence (DNA): TGCGCCAGCAGCCCTAAAGAGGGGGGGCCCTACGAGCAGTACTTC.

V and J are TRBV6-6 and TRBJ2-5; 7 nucleotides line up with TRBD2. The germline CDR1 and CDR2 sequences are MNHNY and SVGAGI (reference sequence). Trimming removed 4 bases from V and 0 bases from J; junction bases left unmatched: 8. This CDR3 has 16 residues. CDR3 DNA: TGTGCCAGCAGTTTATTGCTAGCGGCCTACCAAGAGACCCAGTACTTC. It translates to CASSLLLAAYQETQYF.